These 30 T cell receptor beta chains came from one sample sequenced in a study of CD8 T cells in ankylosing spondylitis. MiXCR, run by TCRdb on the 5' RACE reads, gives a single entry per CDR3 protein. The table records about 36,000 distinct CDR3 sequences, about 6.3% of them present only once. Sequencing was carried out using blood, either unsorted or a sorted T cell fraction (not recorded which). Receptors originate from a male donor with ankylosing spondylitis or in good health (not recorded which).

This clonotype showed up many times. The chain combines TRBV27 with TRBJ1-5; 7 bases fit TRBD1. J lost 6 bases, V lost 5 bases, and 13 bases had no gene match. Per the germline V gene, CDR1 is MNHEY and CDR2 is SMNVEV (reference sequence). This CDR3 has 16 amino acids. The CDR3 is CASSPHTSTGSQPQHF. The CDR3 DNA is TGTGCCAGCAGTCCCCATACCTCGACAGGGAGTCAGCCCCAGCATTTT.

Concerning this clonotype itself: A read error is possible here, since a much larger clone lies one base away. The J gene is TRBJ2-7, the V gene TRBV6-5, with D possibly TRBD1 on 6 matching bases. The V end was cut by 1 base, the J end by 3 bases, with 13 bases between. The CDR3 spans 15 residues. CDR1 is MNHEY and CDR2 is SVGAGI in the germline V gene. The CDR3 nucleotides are TGTGCCAGCAGTTACTTTCTCCGGGGACACTACGAGCAGTACTTC. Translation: CASSYFLRGHYEQYF.

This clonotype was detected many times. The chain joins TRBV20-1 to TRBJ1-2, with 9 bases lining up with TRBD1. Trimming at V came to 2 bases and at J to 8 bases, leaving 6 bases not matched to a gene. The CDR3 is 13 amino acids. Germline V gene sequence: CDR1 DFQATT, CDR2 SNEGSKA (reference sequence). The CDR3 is CSARTTGGNGYTF. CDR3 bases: TGCAGTGCTAGAACAACAGGGGGCAACGGCTACACCTTC.

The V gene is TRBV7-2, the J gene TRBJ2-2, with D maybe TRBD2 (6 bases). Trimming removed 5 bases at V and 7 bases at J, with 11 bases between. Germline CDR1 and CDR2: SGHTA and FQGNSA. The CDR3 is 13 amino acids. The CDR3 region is CASSPGLIGELFF. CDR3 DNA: TGTGCCAGCAGCCCTGGACTAATCGGGGAGCTGTTTTTT.

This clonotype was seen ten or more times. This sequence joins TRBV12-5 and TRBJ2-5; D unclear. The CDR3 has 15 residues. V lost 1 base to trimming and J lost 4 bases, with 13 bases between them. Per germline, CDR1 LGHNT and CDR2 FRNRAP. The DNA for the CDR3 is TGTGCTAGTGGTTTGGGCCTCTCGTCCCTAGAGACCCAGTACTTC. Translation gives CASGLGLSSLETQYF.

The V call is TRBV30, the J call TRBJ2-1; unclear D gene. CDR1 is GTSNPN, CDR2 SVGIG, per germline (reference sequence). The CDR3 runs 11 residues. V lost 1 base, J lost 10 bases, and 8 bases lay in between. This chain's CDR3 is CAWSGIDEQFF. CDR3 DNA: TGTGCCTGGAGTGGGATTGACGAGCAGTTCTTC.

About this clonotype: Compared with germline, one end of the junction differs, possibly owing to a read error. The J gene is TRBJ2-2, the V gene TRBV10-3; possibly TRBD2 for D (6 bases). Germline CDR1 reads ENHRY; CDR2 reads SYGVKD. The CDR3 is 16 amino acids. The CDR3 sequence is CAISESGGRGGGELVF. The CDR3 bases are TGTGCCATTAGTGAGTCTGGGGGAAGAGGAGGCGGGGAGCTGGTTTTT.

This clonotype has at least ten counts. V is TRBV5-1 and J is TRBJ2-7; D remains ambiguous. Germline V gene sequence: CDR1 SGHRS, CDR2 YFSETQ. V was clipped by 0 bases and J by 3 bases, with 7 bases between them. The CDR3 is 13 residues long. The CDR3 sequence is CASSLGKDYEQYF. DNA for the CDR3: TGCGCCAGCAGCTTGGGAAAGGACTACGAGCAGTACTTC. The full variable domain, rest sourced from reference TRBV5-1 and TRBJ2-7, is KAGVTQTPRYLIKTRGQQVTLSCSPISGHRSVSWYQQTPGQGLQFLFEYFSETQRNKGNFPGRFSGRQFSNSRSEMNVSTLELGDSALYLCASSLGKDYEQYFGPGTRLTVT.

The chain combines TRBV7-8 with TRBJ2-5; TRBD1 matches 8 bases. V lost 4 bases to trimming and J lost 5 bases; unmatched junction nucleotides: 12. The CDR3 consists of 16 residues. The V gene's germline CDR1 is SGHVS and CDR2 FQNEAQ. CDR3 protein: CASSSQTGANGETQYF. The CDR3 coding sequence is TGTGCCAGCAGCTCCCAGACAGGGGCTAACGGGGAGACCCAGTACTTC.

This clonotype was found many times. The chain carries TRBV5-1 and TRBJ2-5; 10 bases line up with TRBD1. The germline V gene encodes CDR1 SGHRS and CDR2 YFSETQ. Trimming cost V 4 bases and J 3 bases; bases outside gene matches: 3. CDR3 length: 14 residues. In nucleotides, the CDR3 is TGCGCCAGCAGCGGAGGGACAGGGGAAGAGACCCAGTACTTC. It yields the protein CASSGGTGEETQYF.

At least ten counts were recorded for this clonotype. CDR3 sequence (DNA): TGTGCCATCAGTGACCCGGGGGAAAGGACAGATACGCAGTATTTT. It encodes CAISDPGERTDTQYF. The chain has TRBV10-3 and TRBJ2-3, with D possibly TRBD2 on 6 matching bases. CDR3 length: 15 residues. Trimming cost V 3 bases and J 3 bases, with 13 bases left between them. Per germline, CDR1 ENHRY and CDR2 SYGVKD.

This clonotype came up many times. Written as DNA, the CDR3 is TGTGCCAGCAGCGGAGGAGGGACCAGCGAGCAGTACTTC. This sequence encodes CASSGGGTSEQYF. The chain couples TRBV9 to TRBJ2-7; possible D gene TRBD2, 6 bases. This CDR3 region has 13 residues. Trimming removed 3 bases at V and 6 bases at J, with 13 bases between. From germline, CDR1 is SGDLS and CDR2 YYNGEE. The entire variable domain, with the rest obtained from reference TRBV9 and TRBJ2-7, is as follows: DSGVTQTPKHLITATGQRVTLRCSPRSGDLSVYWYQQSLDQGLQFLIQYYNGEERAKGNILERFSAQQFPDLHSELNLSSLELGDSALYFCASSGGGTSEQYFGPGTRLTVT.

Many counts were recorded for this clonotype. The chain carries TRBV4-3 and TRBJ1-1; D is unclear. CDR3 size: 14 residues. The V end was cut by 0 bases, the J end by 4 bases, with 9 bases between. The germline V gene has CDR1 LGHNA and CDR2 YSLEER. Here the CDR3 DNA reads TGCGCCAGCAGCCAAGAGGACGGCTTCACTGAAGCTTTCTTT. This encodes CASSQEDGFTEAFF.

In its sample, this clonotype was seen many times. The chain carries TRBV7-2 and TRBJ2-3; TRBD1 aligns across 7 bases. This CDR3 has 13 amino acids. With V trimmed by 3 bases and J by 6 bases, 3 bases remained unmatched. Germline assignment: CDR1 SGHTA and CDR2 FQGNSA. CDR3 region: CASSFVQGDTQYF. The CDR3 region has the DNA TGTGCCAGCAGCTTTGTACAGGGGGATACGCAGTATTTT.

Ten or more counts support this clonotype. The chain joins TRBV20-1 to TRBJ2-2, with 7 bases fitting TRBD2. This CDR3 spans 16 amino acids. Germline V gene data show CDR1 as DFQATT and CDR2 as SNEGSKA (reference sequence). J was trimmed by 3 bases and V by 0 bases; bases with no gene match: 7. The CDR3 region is CSARDNQRGDTGELFF. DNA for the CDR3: TGCAGTGCTAGAGATAACCAGCGGGGTGACACCGGGGAGCTGTTTTTT.

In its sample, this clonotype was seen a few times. As DNA, the CDR3 is TGTGCCAGCAGCGCCCGGAGGCGGGACACAGATACGCAGTATTTT. Amino acids: CASSARRRDTDTQYF. V is TRBV7-9 and J is TRBJ2-3, with D possibly being TRBD2 (6 bases). The CDR3 sequence is 15 residues long. Germline CDR1 SEHNR, CDR2 FQNEAQ (reference sequence). With 5 bases removed from V and 2 bases from J, the gap between germline ends came to 14 bases.

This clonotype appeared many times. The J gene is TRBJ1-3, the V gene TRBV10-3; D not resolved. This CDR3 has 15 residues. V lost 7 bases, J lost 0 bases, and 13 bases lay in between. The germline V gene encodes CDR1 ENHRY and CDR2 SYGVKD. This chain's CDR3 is CAITPGIVSGNTIYF. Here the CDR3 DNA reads TGTGCCATCACTCCTGGGATAGTCTCTGGAAACACCATATATTTT.

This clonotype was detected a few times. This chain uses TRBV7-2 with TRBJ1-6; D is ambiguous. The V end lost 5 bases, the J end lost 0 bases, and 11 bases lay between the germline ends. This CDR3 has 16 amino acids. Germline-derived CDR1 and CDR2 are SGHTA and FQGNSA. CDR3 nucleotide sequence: TGTGCCAGCAGCGCCCGGTTGAGCTCCTATAATTCACCCCTCCACTTT. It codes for CASSARLSSYNSPLHF.

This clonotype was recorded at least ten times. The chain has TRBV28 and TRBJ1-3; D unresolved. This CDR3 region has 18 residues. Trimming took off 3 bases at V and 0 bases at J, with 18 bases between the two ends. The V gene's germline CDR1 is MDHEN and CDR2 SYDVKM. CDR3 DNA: TGTGCCAGCAGTTTGGGAGGGTCTAATTCATACTCTGGAAACACCATATATTTT. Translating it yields CASSLGGSNSYSGNTIYF.

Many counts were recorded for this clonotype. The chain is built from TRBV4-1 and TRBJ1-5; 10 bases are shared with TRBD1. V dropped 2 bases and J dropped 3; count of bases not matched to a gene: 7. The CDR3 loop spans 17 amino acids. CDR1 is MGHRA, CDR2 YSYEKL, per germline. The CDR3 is CASSQRDRGWSNQPQHF. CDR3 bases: TGCGCCAGCAGCCAACGGGACAGGGGATGGTCCAATCAGCCCCAGCATTTT.

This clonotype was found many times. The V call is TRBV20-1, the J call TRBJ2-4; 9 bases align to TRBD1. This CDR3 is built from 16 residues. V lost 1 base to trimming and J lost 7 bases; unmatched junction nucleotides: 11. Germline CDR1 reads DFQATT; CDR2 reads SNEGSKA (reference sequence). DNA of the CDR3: TGCAGTGCTAGAGGAGGGGACAGGGAACTAGTGAACATTCAGTACTTC. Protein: CSARGGDRELVNIQYF.

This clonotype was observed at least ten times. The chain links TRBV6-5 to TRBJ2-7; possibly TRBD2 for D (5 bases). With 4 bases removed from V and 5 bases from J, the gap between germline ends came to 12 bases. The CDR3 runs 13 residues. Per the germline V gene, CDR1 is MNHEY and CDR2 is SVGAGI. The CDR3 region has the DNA TGTGCCAGCAGTTCCCACGACGGGGACGAGCAGTACTTC. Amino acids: CASSSHDGDEQYF.

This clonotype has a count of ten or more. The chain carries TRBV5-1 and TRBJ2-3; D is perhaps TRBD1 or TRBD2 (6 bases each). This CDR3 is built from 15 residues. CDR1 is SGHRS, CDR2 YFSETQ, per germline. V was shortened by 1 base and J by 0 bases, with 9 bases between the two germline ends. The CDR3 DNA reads TGCGCCAGCAGCTTGCGGGGGCCCAGCACAGATACGCAGTATTTT. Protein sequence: CASSLRGPSTDTQYF.

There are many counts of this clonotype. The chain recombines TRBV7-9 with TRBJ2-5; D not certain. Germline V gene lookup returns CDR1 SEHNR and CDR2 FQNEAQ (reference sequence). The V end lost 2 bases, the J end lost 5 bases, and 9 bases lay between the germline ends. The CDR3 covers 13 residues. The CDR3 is CASSLRGEETQYF. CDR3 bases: TGTGCCAGCAGCTTACGAGGAGAGGAGACCCAGTACTTC. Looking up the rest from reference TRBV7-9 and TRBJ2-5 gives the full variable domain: DTGVSQNPRHKITKRGQNVTFRCDPISEHNRLYWYRQTLGQGPEFLTYFQNEAQLEKSRLLSDRFSAERPKGSFSTLEIQRTEQGDSAMYLCASSLRGEETQYFGPGTRLLVL.

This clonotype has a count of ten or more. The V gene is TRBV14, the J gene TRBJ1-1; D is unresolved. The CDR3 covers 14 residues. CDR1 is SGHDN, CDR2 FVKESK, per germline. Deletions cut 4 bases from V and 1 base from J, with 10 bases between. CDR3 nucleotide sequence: TGTGCCAGCAGCCCCCTCGGCGGGAACACTGAAGCTTTCTTT. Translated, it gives CASSPLGGNTEAFF.

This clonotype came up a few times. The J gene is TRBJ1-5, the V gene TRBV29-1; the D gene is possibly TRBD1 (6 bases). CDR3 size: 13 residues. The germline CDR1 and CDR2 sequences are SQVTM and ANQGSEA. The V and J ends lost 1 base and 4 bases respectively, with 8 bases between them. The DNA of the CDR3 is TGCAGCGTTGAAGTCACAGGGAATCAGCCCCAGCATTTT. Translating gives CSVEVTGNQPQHF.

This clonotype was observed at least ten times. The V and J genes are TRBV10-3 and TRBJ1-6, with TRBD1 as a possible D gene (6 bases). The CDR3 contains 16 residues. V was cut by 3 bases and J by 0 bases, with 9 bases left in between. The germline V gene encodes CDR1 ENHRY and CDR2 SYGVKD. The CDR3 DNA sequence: TGTGCCATCAGTGATCAGGGGAGCTCCTATAATTCACCCCTCCACTTT. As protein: CAISDQGSSYNSPLHF.

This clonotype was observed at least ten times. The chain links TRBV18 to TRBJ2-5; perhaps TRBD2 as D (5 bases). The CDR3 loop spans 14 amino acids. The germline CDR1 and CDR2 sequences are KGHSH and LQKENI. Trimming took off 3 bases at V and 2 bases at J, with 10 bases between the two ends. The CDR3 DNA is TGTGCCAGCTCACCCCCCGGACTGCAAGAGACCCAGTACTTC. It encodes CASSPPGLQETQYF.

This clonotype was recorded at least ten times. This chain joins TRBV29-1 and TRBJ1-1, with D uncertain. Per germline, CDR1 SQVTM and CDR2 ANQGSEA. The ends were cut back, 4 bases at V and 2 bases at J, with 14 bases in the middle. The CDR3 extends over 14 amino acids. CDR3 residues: CSVVEDLTNTEAFF. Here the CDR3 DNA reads TGCAGCGTTGTCGAAGACCTAACAAACACTGAAGCTTTCTTT.

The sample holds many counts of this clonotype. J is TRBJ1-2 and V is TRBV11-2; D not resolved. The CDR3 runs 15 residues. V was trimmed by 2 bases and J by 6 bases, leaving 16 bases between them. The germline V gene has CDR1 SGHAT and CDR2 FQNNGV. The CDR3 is CASSLFGSPADGYTF. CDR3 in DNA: TGTGCCAGCAGCTTATTTGGGTCTCCTGCGGATGGCTACACCTTC.